This T cell receptor (beta chain) is from a study of post-analysis software for immune sequencing data. Study-wide findings and caveats: The five TRBV segments detected at higher frequency in patients than in controls included TRBV5-6, TRBV5-1 and TRBV20-1. Under the F measure, samples that were prepared in one batch clustered strongly together. Diversity measured as normalized Chao1 was significantly lower in multiple sclerosis patients than in controls.

About this clonotype itself: Its matching antigen is unknown.

The TCR beta cDNA libraries contained unique molecular identifiers. A population of about 1 to 11 million T cells gave rise to around 530,000 cDNA molecules. MiXCR, applied by TCRdb to the PCR reads, yields one record per CDR3 protein. This table holds 250,000 to 300,000 distinct CDR3 sequences, 30% to 45% found once. The CDR3 has 16 residues. The V gene lost 3 bases and the J gene lost 1 base, with 15 bases spanning the gap. This sequence joins TRBV12-3 or TRBV12-4 and TRBJ1-1; D ambiguous. Material for sequencing was blood. This sequence was found in a girl aged 10 to 17 with multiple sclerosis. CDR3 nucleotides: TGTGCCAGCAGTTTGAATCCCTCGTACTCGAACACTGAAGCTTTCTTT. It translates to CASSLNPSYSNTEAFF.